This TCR beta chain was documented in a study of control samples from healthy donors and cancer patients. Produced via immunoSEQ multiplex PCR; TCRdb's table is partial and in-frame only. This table has approximately 58,000 clones, around 87% appearing once. CDR1 and CDR2 (germline): SEHNR, FQNEAQ (reference sequence). V was trimmed by 0 bases and J by 0 bases, leaving 12 bases between them. This CDR3 has 16 amino acids. Sequences were obtained from PBMCs. The clonotype was recovered from a man between 60 and 75 years old with head and neck cancer. J is TRBJ2-7 and V is TRBV7-9; D not certain. The CDR3 region has the DNA TGTGCCAGCAGCTTAGCGTTGGGTACCAGCTCCTACGAGCAGTACTTC. Translated, it gives CASSLALGTSSYEQYF.